The 11 T cell receptor beta chains in this list originate from one sample, sequenced in a study of cytomegalovirus exposure and HLA in healthy donors. The repertoire was sequenced with immunoSEQ multiplex PCR; TCRdb's copy has only in-frame clones and lacks some. The table includes 260,000 or so clones, roughly 90% detected once. Sequencing was done on a sample of PBMCs. All receptors derive from a woman younger than 35 in good health and CMV-seronegative.

The chain is built from TRBV9 and TRBJ1-3; D is possibly TRBD1 (5 bases). The CDR3 sequence is 18 residues long. Per germline, CDR1 SGDLS and CDR2 YYNGEE. V was clipped by 3 bases and J by 3 bases, with 22 bases between them. CDR3 amino acids: CASSAPAGRGVGGNTIYF. CDR3 nucleotide sequence: TGTGCCAGCAGCGCACCCGCCGGAAGGGGCGTAGGTGGAAACACCATATATTTT.

J is TRBJ2-7 and V is TRBV7-2; 11 bases agree with TRBD2. This CDR3 has 16 amino acids. V lost 0 bases and J lost 6; bases outside the gene matches: 7. Germline-derived CDR1 and CDR2 are SGHTA and FQGNSA. The CDR3 DNA reads TGTGCCAGCAGCTTAGCACTAGCGGGAGCGGGTTTCGAGCAGTACTTC. This sequence encodes CASSLALAGAGFEQYF.

This clone was counted once. The chain carries TRBV9 and TRBJ1-2; D is uncertain. V lost 0 bases to trimming and J lost 8 bases, with 14 bases between them. Germline loops: CDR1 SGDLS, CDR2 YYNGEE. The CDR3 length is 14 residues. The CDR3 here is CASSVVEAPWGYTF. The CDR3 DNA sequence: TGTGCCAGCAGCGTAGTTGAGGCCCCCTGGGGCTACACCTTC.

The genes are TRBV9 and TRBJ2-2; possibly TRBD1 for D (6 bases). The CDR3 sequence is 16 residues long. From germline, CDR1 is SGDLS and CDR2 YYNGEE. V lost 4 bases and J lost 5, with 18 bases in between. In DNA, the CDR3 is TGTGCCAGCAGCCCTACCGGGACACCTAAAACCGGGGAGCTGTTTTTT. Its protein is CASSPTGTPKTGELFF.

This clone came up once. The chain links TRBV19 to TRBJ1-1, with TRBD1 identical over 9 bases. The CDR3 length is 14 residues. Germline V CDR1 and CDR2: LNHDA, SQIVND (reference sequence). V dropped 3 bases and J dropped 5; count of bases not matched to a gene: 4. The CDR3 region is CASSIGQGRTEAFF. Written as DNA, the CDR3 is TGTGCCAGTAGTATTGGACAGGGGCGGACTGAAGCTTTCTTT.

The CDR3 here is CASSPNPKQGHSYNEQFF. The CDR3 DNA reads as TGTGCCAGCAGTCCAAACCCTAAACAGGGCCACTCCTACAATGAGCAGTTCTTC. The gene calls are TRBV28 and TRBJ2-1; maybe TRBD1 (6 bases). This CDR3 spans 18 amino acids. The germline V and J ends were trimmed by 5 bases and 0 bases, with 20 bases remaining between them. CDR1 is MDHEN, CDR2 SYDVKM, per germline.

This chain links TRBV6-1 with TRBJ2-7; tentative D call: TRBD1 (6 bases). This CDR3 is 15 amino acids long. V lost 7 bases to trimming and J lost 1 base, with 17 bases between them. The germline V gene encodes CDR1 MNHNS and CDR2 SASEGT. The CDR3 loop reads CASTLRQGLSYEQYF. CDR3 in DNA: TGTGCCAGCACCCTCCGGCAGGGGTTGTCCTACGAGCAGTACTTC.

J is TRBJ2-7 and V is TRBV9; D not resolved. The CDR3 is 12 residues long. Trimming took off 4 bases at V and 2 bases at J, with 7 bases between the two ends. Germline assignment: CDR1 SGDLS and CDR2 YYNGEE. DNA for the CDR3: TGTGCCAGCAGCACCCAGACCTACGAGCAGTACTTC. It is translated as CASSTQTYEQYF.

There are a few counts of this clone. The DNA of the CDR3 is TGTGCCAGCATCGACAGGGGGGACAAGAGCTACGAGCAGTACTTC. Translating it yields CASIDRGDKSYEQYF. V is TRBV6-1 and J is TRBJ2-7, with 9 bases aligning to TRBD1. The V gene end was trimmed by 7 bases and the J gene end by 3 bases; junction bases not matched to a gene: 10. CDR3 size: 15 residues. Germline CDR1 reads MNHNS; CDR2 reads SASEGT.

The chain carries TRBV15 and TRBJ2-7; D is perhaps TRBD2 (5 bases). The V end lost 6 bases, the J end lost 3 bases, and 18 bases lay between the germline ends. Germline-derived CDR1 and CDR2 are LNHNV and YYDKDF (reference sequence). CDR3 length equals 15 residues. CDR3 protein: CATSRTGGNIYEQYF. The CDR3 nucleotides read TGTGCCACCAGTAGGACTGGTGGGAATATCTACGAGCAGTACTTC.

The J gene is TRBJ1-1, the V gene TRBV9; the D gene is possibly TRBD1 (6 bases). Germline lookup yields CDR1 SGDLS and CDR2 YYNGEE. The CDR3 runs 14 residues. V lost 3 bases, J lost 0 bases, and 9 bases lay in between. CDR3 region: CASSARTVNTEAFF. The DNA of the CDR3 is TGTGCCAGCAGCGCCAGGACAGTGAACACTGAAGCTTTCTTT.